This entry lists 3 T cell receptor beta chains sequenced from one sample in a study of blood T cell repertoires in COVID-19. Repertoires were generated with immunoSEQ multiplex PCR, while TCRdb's copy carries only in-frame clones and drops some. Of 65,000 to 90,000 clones in the sample, 87% were seen once. Sample: peripheral blood. These receptor sequences come from a man aged 30 to 45 with acute or convalescent COVID-19.

As DNA, the CDR3 is TGTGCCAGCAGCTCCTTACCGGGACTAGCTGACAGCTCCTACGAGCAGTACTTC. It translates to CASSSLPGLADSSYEQYF. The rearrangement uses TRBV11-2 and TRBJ2-7, with 9 bases matching TRBD2. Germline values: CDR1 SGHAT, CDR2 FQNNGV. CDR3 size: 18 residues. The junction had 13 bases not matched to a gene; V was cut back by 4 bases and J by 0 bases. Together with reference TRBV11-2 and TRBJ2-7, the CDR3 gives the full variable domain: EAGVAQSPRYKIIEKRQSVAFWCNPISGHATLYWYQQILGQGPKLLIQFQNNGVVDDSQLPKDRFSAERLKGVDSTLKIQPAKLEDSAVYLCASSSLPGLADSSYEQYFGPGTRLTVT.

The chain uses TRBV4-3 and TRBJ2-5; 8 bases fit TRBD1. The length of the CDR3 is 16 residues. The V gene end was trimmed by 1 base and the J gene end by 5 bases; junction bases not matched to a gene: 9. Germline CDR1 reads LGHNA; CDR2 reads YSLEER. In DNA, the CDR3 is TGCGCCAGCAGCCAAGTCCGTACAGGGGGACGGGAGACCCAGTACTTC. Its protein product is CASSQVRTGGRETQYF.

The chain links TRBV21-1 to TRBJ2-1; TRBD2 reflects the table's D call only, with no check against the DNA. TRBV21-1 has pseudogene status. CDR3 length: 13 amino acids. The DNA for the CDR3 is TGTGCCAGCAGCAAAGAGGAGTGTGATGAGCAGTTCTTC. Protein: CASSKEECDEQFF.